This passage covers 27 T cell receptor beta chains from one sample sequenced in a study of shared clonotypes between healthy human individuals. Using immunoSEQ multiplex PCR, the repertoire was profiled, and TCRdb retains in-frame clones only, with some absent. The sample has a few hundred thousand clones, 73% seen once; the top ten hold around 9.3%. Specimen: memory CD4+ T cells sorted from blood. Regarding subset: CD45RA-negative fraction. Every receptor here comes from a man under 40 in good health.

This clone was recorded at least ten times. The V call is TRBV6-5, the J call TRBJ1-2; no clear D. Trimming took off 6 bases at V and 7 bases at J, with 6 bases between the two ends. CDR3 length: 10 amino acids. Per the germline V gene, CDR1 is MNHEY and CDR2 is SVGAGI. The CDR3 coding sequence is TGTGCCAGCAGGAGGTTTGGCTACACCTTC. Amino acids: CASRRFGYTF.

V and J are TRBV9 and TRBJ1-2; D gene uncertain. The CDR3 runs to 14 residues. Germline CDR1 is SGDLS and CDR2 is YYNGEE. V was trimmed by 0 bases and J by 3 bases, leaving 9 bases between them. The CDR3 loop is CASSVATGDYGYTF. The CDR3 coding sequence is TGTGCCAGCAGCGTAGCTACTGGGGACTATGGCTACACCTTC.

The V gene is TRBV9, the J gene TRBJ1-3; the D is unclear. In germline, CDR1 is SGDLS, CDR2 YYNGEE. Between the trimmed V and J ends, which lost 0 bases and 8 bases, there was a span of 15 bases. CDR3 length: 15 residues. CDR3 loop: CASSVELPLEDTIYF. The CDR3 bases are TGTGCCAGCAGCGTAGAGCTTCCCTTGGAGGACACCATATATTTT.

The chain employs TRBV7-2 and TRBJ1-2; D might be TRBD1 (5 bases). The germline V gene has CDR1 SGHTA and CDR2 FQGNSA. CDR3 length equals 12 residues. Trimming stripped 4 bases from V and 7 bases from J, with 10 bases between. CDR3 DNA: TGTGCCAGCAGCTCAATGGGACTTGGCTACACCTTC. Translation gives CASSSMGLGYTF.

J is TRBJ2-3 and V is TRBV7-6, with a tentative D call TRBD2 (5 bases). Germline V lookup: CDR1 SGHVS, CDR2 FNYEAQ. The length of the CDR3 is 14 residues. Trimming removed 4 bases from V and 1 base from J, with 9 bases in between. CDR3 in DNA: TGTGCCAGCAGCTCCGAGCGGCGCACAGATACGCAGTATTTT. Translating it yields CASSSERRTDTQYF.

The chain employs TRBV5-1 and TRBJ1-4; unclear D gene. The CDR3 sequence is 12 residues long. The V and J ends lost 0 bases and 8 bases respectively, with 5 bases between them. Per the germline V gene, CDR1 is SGHRS and CDR2 is YFSETQ. The CDR3 nucleotides read TGCGCCAGCAGCTTGGGTGGAGAAAAACTGTTTTTT. Amino acid sequence: CASSLGGEKLFF. The full variable domain, completed using reference TRBV5-1 and TRBJ1-4, is KAGVTQTPRYLIKTRGQQVTLSCSPISGHRSVSWYQQTPGQGLQFLFEYFSETQRNKGNFPGRFSGRQFSNSRSEMNVSTLELGDSALYLCASSLGGEKLFFGSGTQLSVL.

J is TRBJ2-1 and V is TRBV5-1; 7 nucleotides agree with TRBD1. This CDR3 is 16 amino acids long. Per germline, CDR1 SGHRS and CDR2 YFSETQ. J gave up 6 bases and V 4 bases, and 13 bases lay outside the gene matches. The CDR3 DNA reads TGCGCCAGCAGCCCGGGACAGTCAACGGGTTTCAATGAGCAGTTCTTC. Amino acids: CASSPGQSTGFNEQFF. Looking up the rest from reference TRBV5-1 and TRBJ2-1 gives the full variable domain: KAGVTQTPRYLIKTRGQQVTLSCSPISGHRSVSWYQQTPGQGLQFLFEYFSETQRNKGNFPGRFSGRQFSNSRSEMNVSTLELGDSALYLCASSPGQSTGFNEQFFGPGTRLTVL.

This clone was detected ten times or more. The chain recombines TRBV5-1 with TRBJ2-3; TRBD1 or TRBD2 may be the D gene (6 bases each). Germline V gene data show CDR1 as SGHRS and CDR2 as YFSETQ. Trimming shortened V by 4 bases and J by 1 base, and 16 bases separated the two germline ends. The CDR3 covers 16 residues. CDR3 DNA: TGCGCCAGCAGCCCGGGGGCGGGACTTGGCACAGATACGCAGTATTTT. This encodes CASSPGAGLGTDTQYF.

This clone came up a few times. The genes are TRBV6-4 and TRBJ2-2, with 10 bases matching TRBD1. The CDR3 has 15 amino acids. Per germline, CDR1 MRHNA and CDR2 SNTAGT. J was trimmed by 6 bases and V by 4 bases; bases with no gene match: 5. CDR3 bases: TGTGCCAGCAGTGCAATCGGACAGGGGGCCGGGGAGCTGTTTTTT. Translation: CASSAIGQGAGELFF.

This clone has only a few counts. This chain links TRBV7-2 with TRBJ2-1; 16 bases fit TRBD2. Germline lookup yields CDR1 SGHTA and CDR2 FQGNSA. CDR3 size: 18 residues. The trim removed 5 bases at V and 10 bases at J, leaving 14 bases unmatched. The DNA of the CDR3 is TGTGCCAGCAGCCGCGTAGGCGGGCCGGGACTAGCGGGAGGGGAGCAGTTCTTC. This translates into CASSRVGGPGLAGGEQFF.

This chain connects TRBV20-1 to TRBJ2-5; no definite D call. The CDR3 spans 10 residues. The V gene's germline CDR1 is DFQATT and CDR2 SNEGSKA (reference sequence). The V end lost 5 bases, the J end lost 5 bases, and 6 bases lay between the germline ends. This CDR3 reads CSAYSETQYF. In DNA, the CDR3 is TGCAGTGCTTACAGTGAGACCCAGTACTTC.

The chain is built from TRBV25-1 and TRBJ2-5; the D is unclear. Germline V CDR1 and CDR2: MGHDK, SYGVNS. V lost 8 bases and J lost 2, with 9 bases in between. The CDR3 sequence is 12 residues long. The CDR3 spells CASSGYQETQYF. In nucleotides, the CDR3 is TGTGCCAGCTCCGGGTATCAAGAGACCCAGTACTTC.

The sample holds a few counts of this clone. The CDR3 region has the DNA TGTGCCAGCAGCCCTTCACGTGGGGCTGGGTACTTC. Protein sequence: CASSPSRGAGYF. The rearrangement uses TRBV5-6 and TRBJ2-7; weak D call: TRBD1 (5 bases). V lost 4 bases, J lost 12 bases, and 17 bases lay in between. Germline V gives CDR1 SGHDT, CDR2 YYEEEE. CDR3 length: 12 amino acids.

The chain uses TRBV2 and TRBJ2-5; D not resolved. The germline V gene has CDR1 SNHLY and CDR2 FYNNEI. V was pared by 3 bases and J by 5 bases, with 7 bases between. The CDR3 has 12 residues. CDR3: CASSETPETQYF. The CDR3 DNA reads TGTGCCAGCAGTGAGACCCCGGAGACCCAGTACTTC.

The CDR3 bases are TGTGCCATCAGTGAGTCGGCCTCCCCTGGGGGGGTTAGCACAGATACGCAGTATTTT. Protein sequence: CAISESASPGGVSTDTQYF. V usage is TRBV10-3 and J usage is TRBJ2-3; 7 bases are shared with TRBD2. The CDR3 loop spans 19 amino acids. CDR1 ENHRY and CDR2 SYGVKD come from the germline V gene. The V gene end was trimmed by 0 bases and the J gene end by 0 bases; junction bases not matched to a gene: 12.

Note on this clone: Possible read error: a much larger clone is one base away. This chain connects TRBV9 to TRBJ2-3; unclear D gene. The germline gives CDR1 SGDLS, CDR2 YYNGEE. V dropped 0 bases and J dropped 4 bases, with 6 bases sitting between them. CDR3 length equals 13 residues. CDR3 sequence: CASSVVGSDTQYF. DNA for the CDR3: TGTGCCAGCAGCGTAGTGGGGTCAGATACGCAGTATTTT.

Points on this clone: This same CDR3 is encoded by further DNA sequences in the sample. V usage is TRBV2 and J usage is TRBJ2-3, with unresolved D. Germline CDR1 is SNHLY and CDR2 is FYNNEI. The V end was cut by 4 bases, the J end by 1 base, with 12 bases between. The CDR3 spans 15 residues. The CDR3 loop is CASSGSSGGTDTQYF. The CDR3 nucleotides read TGTGCCAGCAGTGGGAGCAGTGGGGGCACAGATACGCAGTATTTT. Full variable domain (rest looked up from reference TRBV2 and TRBJ2-3): EPEVTQTPSHQVTQMGQEVILRCVPISNHLYFYWYRQILGQKVEFLVSFYNNEISEKSEIFDDQFSVERPDGSNFTLKIRSTKLEDSAMYFCASSGSSGGTDTQYFGPGTRLTVL.

This chain uses TRBV5-1 with TRBJ2-4; TRBD1 agrees at 9 bases. Unmatched junction bases numbered 14, after V lost 0 bases and J lost 16 bases. The CDR3 is 15 amino acids. From germline, CDR1 is SGHRS and CDR2 YFSETQ. CDR3 nucleotide sequence: TGCGCCAGCAGCTTGGAGGGCGGGACAGGGAGTCGAGAATACTTC. This gives the protein CASSLEGGTGSREYF.

Concerning this clone itself: One end of the junction does not line up with germline, which may come from a read error. J is TRBJ1-4 and V is TRBV27; tentatively, D is TRBD1 (5 bases). CDR3 length equals 17 residues. From germline, CDR1 is MNHEY and CDR2 SMNVEV (reference sequence). This chain's CDR3 is CARSLRGNPATNEKLFF. The CDR3 bases are TGTGCCAGGAGTTTACGGGGGAACCCGGCAACTAATGAAAAACTGTTTTTT.

This clone was picked up many times. The gene calls are TRBV6-1 and TRBJ2-1, with D perhaps matching TRBD2 (5 bases). Trimming pared 7 bases from V and 8 bases from J, leaving 18 bases between. This CDR3 is 14 amino acids long. The V gene's germline CDR1 is MNHNS and CDR2 SASEGT. CDR3 residues: CASKPAADRYEQFF. The CDR3 region has the DNA TGTGCCAGCAAACCAGCGGCAGACCGTTATGAGCAGTTCTTC.

A single count supports this clone. This chain joins TRBV6-1 and TRBJ1-3; D gene uncertain. This CDR3 spans 12 amino acids. Trimming left V 8 bases short and J 3 bases short, with 8 bases between. Germline CDR1 and CDR2: MNHNS and SASEGT. CDR3: CASEGGGNTIYF. The CDR3 DNA reads as TGTGCCAGCGAGGGTGGTGGAAACACCATATATTTT.

The J gene is TRBJ2-7, the V gene TRBV7-9; no reliable D call. V was shortened by 5 bases and J by 7 bases, with 9 bases between the two germline ends. Germline CDR1 reads SEHNR; CDR2 reads FQNEAQ (reference sequence). This CDR3 region has 11 residues. The CDR3 protein is CASSQAREQYF. The CDR3 region has the DNA TGTGCCAGCAGCCAAGCCCGGGAGCAGTACTTC. The complete variable domain, with remaining parts taken from reference TRBV7-9 and TRBJ2-7, reads DTGVSQNPRHKITKRGQNVTFRCDPISEHNRLYWYRQTLGQGPEFLTYFQNEAQLEKSRLLSDRFSAERPKGSFSTLEIQRTEQGDSAMYLCASSQAREQYFGPGTRLTVT.

In the case of this clone: The sample carries other DNA sequences with the same CDR3. The chain links TRBV7-2 to TRBJ2-2; D unclear. This CDR3 has 11 amino acids. V was clipped by 3 bases and J by 6 bases, with 2 bases between them. Germline lookup yields CDR1 SGHTA and CDR2 FQGNSA. CDR3 nucleotides: TGTGCCAGCAGCTTGTCCGGGGAGCTGTTTTTT. Its translation: CASSLSGELFF.

The V and J genes are TRBV5-4 and TRBJ2-2; D unclear. The CDR3 contains 15 residues. V lost 2 bases, J lost 3 bases, and 11 bases lay in between. Per the germline V gene, CDR1 is SGHNT and CDR2 is YYREEE (reference sequence). Here the CDR3 reads CASSFDGGYTGELFF. The CDR3 DNA reads as TGTGCCAGCAGCTTTGACGGCGGCTACACCGGGGAGCTGTTTTTT.

The chain links TRBV19 to TRBJ2-7; 8 nucleotides line up with TRBD2. The germline gives CDR1 LNHDA, CDR2 SQIVND (reference sequence). The ends lost 10 bases at V and 4 bases at J; junction bases unmatched: 9. This CDR3 has 13 amino acids. The CDR3 DNA follows: TGTGCCACCTCAGCGGGAGCGAGGTACGAGCAGTACTTC. Amino acid sequence: CATSAGARYEQYF.

V and J are TRBV28 and TRBJ1-5; D is uncertain. This CDR3 contains 14 residues. Trimming removed 8 bases at V and 0 bases at J, with 11 bases between. The V gene's germline CDR1 is MDHEN and CDR2 SYDVKM. The CDR3 region has the DNA TGTGCCAGCGGAATCAGTTTTAGCAATCAGCCCCAGCATTTT. Translation gives CASGISFSNQPQHF.

The chain employs TRBV7-2 and TRBJ2-7; the D gene is possibly TRBD2 (5 bases). Trimming removed 4 bases from V and 3 bases from J, with 10 bases in between. CDR1 and CDR2 (germline): SGHTA, FQGNSA. The CDR3 spans 13 residues. CDR3 in amino acids: CASSSSAGYEQYF. CDR3 nucleotide sequence: TGTGCCAGCAGCTCGTCGGCGGGCTACGAGCAGTACTTC.